This T cell receptor (beta chain) came from a study of blood T cells in healthy people across ages. Notes on the study in general: Long-lived and aged donors differed, with more naive CD4+ cells and higher diversity in the long-lived.

A second about 7 to 12 cycle PCR used barcoded and J-beta primers. MiXCR was run by TCRdb on the 5' RACE reads, yielding one entry per CDR3 protein. The sample holds about 1.8 million distinct CDR3 sequences; less than 50% are singletons and the top ten take 2.1%. In the case of this clonotype: Its antigen remains unidentified.

CDR3 size: 16 residues. V gave up 6 bases and J gave up 3 bases, with 19 bases separating them. Looked up from germline, CDR1 is SNHLY and CDR2 is FYNNEI. The sample comprised blood. The clonotype originates from a woman in her thirties or forties in good health. The chain carries TRBV2 and TRBJ2-3, with D tentatively TRBD1 (8 bases). The CDR3 coding sequence is TGTGCCAGCAGGACCAAGGCGGGGGACAGGACAGATACGCAGTATTTT. Amino acid sequence: CASRTKAGDRTDTQYF.